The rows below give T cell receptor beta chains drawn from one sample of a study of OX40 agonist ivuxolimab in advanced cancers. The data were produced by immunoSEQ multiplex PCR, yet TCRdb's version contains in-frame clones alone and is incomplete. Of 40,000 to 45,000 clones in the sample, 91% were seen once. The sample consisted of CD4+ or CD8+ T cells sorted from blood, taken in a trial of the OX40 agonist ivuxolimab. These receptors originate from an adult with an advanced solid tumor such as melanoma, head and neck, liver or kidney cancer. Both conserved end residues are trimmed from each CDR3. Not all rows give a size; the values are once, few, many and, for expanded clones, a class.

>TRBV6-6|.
ASRNALRGVEAF
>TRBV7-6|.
ASSLAAGTRLDYEQY
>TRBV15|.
ATSRPAGGNTGELF
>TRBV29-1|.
SARAGGIYNEQF
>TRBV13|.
ASSSSEGVAYEQY
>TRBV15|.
ATSRPGILFYGYT
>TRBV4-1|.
ASSLHSAGANVLT
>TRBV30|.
AWSVSGGSQPQH
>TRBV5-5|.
ASSYFGGTVEQY
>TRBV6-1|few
ASSEVREMNTEAF
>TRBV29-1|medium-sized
SVWGLAGEAAYNEQF
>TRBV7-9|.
ASSPGTGTNYGYT
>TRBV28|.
ASRETGSGYT
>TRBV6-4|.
ASSDLKAPSDKNQPQH
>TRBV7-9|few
ASRDTGDTEAF
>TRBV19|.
ASSKYPQETQY
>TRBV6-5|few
ASSYSISTETQY
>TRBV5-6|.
ASSAGTSGRAASVGEQY
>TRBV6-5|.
ASSYSAVGELF
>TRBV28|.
ASSLGTRDGYT
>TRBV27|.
ASSPGRTTNEKLF
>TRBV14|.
ASSQLRTGAGNTIY
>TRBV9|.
ASSSWDTSYEQY
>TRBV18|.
ASSPSGEVQTQY
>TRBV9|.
ASSVFRDRDSQQF
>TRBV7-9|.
ASSPIFVEGDRDEQY
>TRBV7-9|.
ASSLTGLADEQF
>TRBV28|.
ASSRDRVYYGYT
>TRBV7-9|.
ASSSTKLTGELGEKLF
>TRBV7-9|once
ASSLSRTSSYNEQF
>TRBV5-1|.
ASSTGLAVGVSTDTQY
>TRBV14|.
ASSHRTGELF
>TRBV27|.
ASSGPGAVGAF
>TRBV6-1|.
ASASNTGELF
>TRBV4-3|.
ASSQDGATNEKLF
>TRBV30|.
AWTGSRSYEQY
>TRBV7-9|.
ASSSGLAPGELF
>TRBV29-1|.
SGQGGDGYT
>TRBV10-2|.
ASSEGQSYSYEQY
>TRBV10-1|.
ASSETTGGFYNEQF
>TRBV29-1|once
SVVTGGGQPQH
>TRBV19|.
ASRNNQRIMNTEAF